The entry below gives a single TCR beta chain sequence along with its context. The entry originates in a study of blood T cell repertoires in COVID-19. On the study more broadly: Donors in the United States, Italy and Spain gave samples during acute or convalescent COVID-19. The analysed material was cDNA or gDNA that came from T cells, B-cell-depleted T cells, or PBMCs.

V dropped 3 bases and J dropped 2; count of bases not matched to a gene: 2. The CDR3 contains 15 residues. Germline CDR1 is SEHNR and CDR2 is FQNEAQ (reference sequence). TCRdb keeps only in-frame clones here, not all; method: immunoSEQ multiplex PCR. The table includes roughly 350,000 clones, about nine tenths detected once. Patients from Seattle were sampled longitudinally, starting during active infection. Sequenced material: peripheral blood. This clonotype was sampled from a woman between 50 and 59 years old with COVID-19, enrolled during active disease. J is TRBJ1-2 and V is TRBV7-9, with TRBD1 matching over 11 bases. The DNA of the CDR3 is TGTGCCAGCAGCTTGGGACAGGGGGGGAACTATGGCTACACCTTC. Its translation is CASSLGQGGNYGYTF.